Listed here are 3 T cell receptor beta chains from one sample, sequenced in a study of T cell responses to AZD1222 COVID-19 vaccine. The table came from immunoSEQ multiplex PCR; TCRdb's copy has only in-frame clones and leaves some out. The repertoire has around 140,000 clones, roughly 85% of them found once; the top ten carry 7.9%. This sample comprised peripheral blood, obtained 28 days after the second dose of the MenACWY control vaccine. These receptor sequences come from an adult who received the MenACWY meningococcal vaccine as a control.

The chain uses TRBV7-8 and TRBJ1-2, with a weak D call TRBD1 (6 bases). This CDR3 has 15 amino acids. Trimming pared 0 bases from V and 6 bases from J, leaving 14 bases between. Germline loops: CDR1 SGHVS, CDR2 FQNEAQ. The CDR3 reads CASSLADLQGNGYTF. In DNA, the CDR3 is TGTGCCAGCAGCTTAGCGGACTTACAGGGAAATGGCTACACCTTC.

The chain recombines TRBV10-3 with TRBJ2-1, with 10 bases lining up with TRBD1. Trimming took 2 bases from V and 0 from J; bases not matched to a gene: 10. Germline CDR1 ENHRY, CDR2 SYGVKD. This CDR3 has 19 residues. This chain's CDR3 is CAISEVGTGVDLSYNEQFF. CDR3 DNA sequence: TGTGCCATCAGTGAGGTCGGGACAGGGGTCGATCTCTCCTACAATGAGCAGTTCTTC.

This clone was recorded a few times. This sequence joins TRBV5-6 and TRBJ1-4; no clear D gene. With 1 base removed from V and 2 bases from J, the gap between germline ends came to 12 bases. CDR1 is SGHDT, CDR2 YYEEEE, per germline. The CDR3 is made up of 16 amino acids. The CDR3 region is CASSLSLASTNEKLFF. Here the CDR3 DNA reads TGTGCCAGCAGCTTGTCGTTAGCCTCGACTAATGAAAAACTGTTTTTT.